Listed below are T cell receptor beta chains from one sample, sequenced in a study of blood T cells in healthy people across ages. TCRdb re-called the 5' RACE reads with MiXCR, one entry per CDR3 protein. The data show approximately 800,000 distinct CDR3 sequences, roughly 25% seen once. This same sample was also taken into another study, of T cells of mothers and their children.

Sequencing input: blood. These receptors originate from a boy aged 5-17 years in good health. The CDR3 runs from the conserved cysteine through the conserved F or W. D genes are given only for firm matches. Clone size is shown for a subset of rows, as once, few, many or a class of expanded clone.

>TRBJ1-3|TRBV13|-|-
TGTGCCAGCAGAAAGGGTCAGGGGGGAAACACCATATATTTT
CASRKGQGGNTIYF
>TRBJ1-4|TRBV6-6|-|-
TGTGCCAGCAGTAAGACAGACCTCAGGGCTAATGAAAAACTGTTTTTT
CASSKTDLRANEKLFF
>TRBJ2-5|TRBV28|-|TRBD1
TGTGCCAGCAGTTTGGGACAGTCGCTAGAGACCCAGTACTTC
CASSLGQSLETQYF
>TRBJ1-4|TRBV5-1|-|TRBD1
TGCGCCAGCAGCCGGGACAGCCGGGGGGAAAAACTGTTTTTT
CASSRDSRGEKLFF
>TRBJ2-1|TRBV10-3|-|TRBD1
TGTGCCATCGCGGGACAGGGGGACAATGAGCAGTTCTTC
CAIAGQGDNEQFF
>TRBJ1-5|TRBV7-2|-|TRBD1
TGTGCCAGCAGCCTAGGTACAGGGGGAAGTCAGCCCCAGCATTTT
CASSLGTGGSQPQHF
>TRBJ2-5|TRBV29-1|-|-
TGCAGCGTTGACAGCCTGGGGACCCAGTACTTC
CSVDSLGTQYF
>TRBJ2-7|TRBV5-1|few|TRBD1
TGCGCCAGCAGCTTGGGAGGGACAGGGCCCGACGAGCAGTACTTC
CASSLGGTGPDEQYF
>TRBJ2-1|TRBV5-1|-|-
TGCGCCAGCAGCTTGGAGAGGGTATCCTACAATGAGCAGTTCTTC
CASSLERVSYNEQFF
>TRBJ1-2|TRBV12-3/TRBV12-4|few|TRBD1
TGTGCCAGCACCGGGGACAGGAACAGCTATGGCTACACCTTC
CASTGDRNSYGYTF
>TRBJ2-3|TRBV28|few|-
TGTGCCAGCAGTTTGAGCTCTCCGGGACGGCACACAGATACGCAGTATTTT
CASSLSSPGRHTDTQYF
>TRBJ2-2|TRBV7-2|few|-
TGTGCCAGCAGCCGCTCGACGGGCACCGGGGAGCTGTTTTTT
CASSRSTGTGELFF
>TRBJ2-1|TRBV6-1|few|TRBD1
TGTGCCAGCAGTGGTTGGACAGGGTTCGTAAATGAGCAGTTCTTC
CASSGWTGFVNEQFF
>TRBJ2-1|TRBV10-3|few|-
TGTGCCGCGGGCTCCGGGAGTGAGCAGTTCTTC
CAAGSGSEQFF
>TRBJ2-1|TRBV5-5|many|-
TGTGCCAGCAGCTTGATTACTAGTTCCTACAATGAGCAGTTCTTC
CASSLITSSYNEQFF
>TRBJ2-1|TRBV7-6|few|TRBD2
TGTGCCAGCAGCTTAGTTGTCCTAGCGGGCAGTCCCGGATCCAATGAGCAGTTCTTC
CASSLVVLAGSPGSNEQFF
>TRBJ2-7|TRBV13|-|-
TGTGCCAGCAGCCCGGGACAGGGGCTAGCGGGGGACTACGAGCAGTACTTC
CASSPGQGLAGDYEQYF
>TRBJ1-5|TRBV3-1|-|TRBD1
TGTGCCAGCAGCCAAGGGGGACAGGATAGCAATCAGCCCCAGCATTTT
CASSQGGQDSNQPQHF
>TRBJ2-7|TRBV20-1|-|-
TGCAGTGCTAGCCGTGGGGCAAACTACTACTACGAGCAGTACTTC
CSASRGANYYYEQYF
>TRBJ2-1|TRBV12-3/TRBV12-4|-|-
TGTGCCAGCAGTTTAACGGAGCGACTTGAGCAGTTCTTC
CASSLTERLEQFF
>TRBJ1-4|TRBV7-6|few|TRBD1
TGTGCCAGCAGCCTGGGACCGGGACAGTCGGAAAAACTGTTTTTT
CASSLGPGQSEKLFF
>TRBJ1-6|TRBV6-5|-|-
TGTGCCAGCAGTTACTCGAGGCTCCCCGGGGCACCCCTCCACTTT
CASSYSRLPGAPLHF
>TRBJ1-3|TRBV15|-|TRBD1
TGTGCCACCAGCAGAGACACAGGGGGCAGAAACACCATATATTTT
CATSRDTGGRNTIYF
>TRBJ1-1|TRBV28|few|TRBD1
TGTGCCAGCACCTCCCCGGGACAGTTGAACACTGAAGCTTTCTTT
CASTSPGQLNTEAFF
>TRBJ2-3|TRBV15|-|-
TGTGCCACCAGCAGGTCGATTCAGGGCCCCACAGATACGCAGTATTTT
CATSRSIQGPTDTQYF
>TRBJ2-7|TRBV20-1|-|TRBD1
TGCAGTGCTAGAGGGATCGACAGGGACCTCTACGAGCAGTACTTC
CSARGIDRDLYEQYF
>TRBJ2-7|TRBV28|-|-
TGTGCCAGCAGGGGGACACTCTCCGAGCAGTACTTC
CASRGTLSEQYF
>TRBJ1-5|TRBV18|-|-
TGTGCCGGCTCACCACCGTTTCAGCCCCAGCATTTT
CAGSPPFQPQHF
>TRBJ2-3|TRBV6-5|few|TRBD2
TGTGCCAGCAGAACACTAGCGGGGGAAGGAGATACGCAGTATTTT
CASRTLAGEGDTQYF
>TRBJ2-7|TRBV29-1|-|-
TGCAGCGTTAAAAGAGGGACCTACGAGCAGTACTTC
CSVKRGTYEQYF
>TRBJ1-1|TRBV2|few|-
TGTGCCAGCAGTGGGGGACACAATAAGAACACTGAAGCTTTCTTT
CASSGGHNKNTEAFF
>TRBJ2-2|TRBV13|few|-
TGTGCCAGCAGCTCCGGGACCCTGCCCACCGGGGAGCTGTTTTTT
CASSSGTLPTGELFF
>TRBJ2-7|TRBV7-8|few|-
TGTGCCAGCAGCCGGCTCGGACCACCAAGAGGCTACGAGCAGTACTTC
CASSRLGPPRGYEQYF
>TRBJ2-7|TRBV20-1|few|-
TGCAGTGCTAGAGCGGCTCAGGAAGGGTACGAGCAGTACTTC
CSARAAQEGYEQYF
>TRBJ2-1|TRBV5-1|-|-
TGCGCCAGCAGCTTGGCCGGGGCGCCCTCCTACAATGAGCAGTTCTTC
CASSLAGAPSYNEQFF
>TRBJ1-1|TRBV6-2/TRBV6-3|-|TRBD1
TGTGCCAGCAGTTCGACTGGGACAGGGGAAAACACTGAAGCTTTCTTT
CASSSTGTGENTEAFF
>TRBJ2-7|TRBV5-5|few|-
TGTGCCAGCAGCCTGGGCACAGGACCCACCTACGAGCAGTACTTC
CASSLGTGPTYEQYF
>TRBJ1-2|TRBV5-1|few|-
TGTGCCAGCAGCTTGGGGGTCGCCTATGGCTACACCTTC
CASSLGVAYGYTF
>TRBJ2-5|TRBV5-1|-|TRBD2
TGCGCCAGCAGCCCGGGGAGCGGGAGAGAGACCCAGTACTTC
CASSPGSGRETQYF
>TRBJ2-1|TRBV9|few|-
TGTGCCAGCAGCCCGGGGGCGATTTGGAATGAGCAGTTCTTC
CASSPGAIWNEQFF
>TRBJ1-2|TRBV3-1|-|-
TGTGCCAGCAGCCAAGAAGGCCGCTTGGAAGGTATCTATGGCTACACCTTC
CASSQEGRLEGIYGYTF
>TRBJ2-7|TRBV5-5|-|-
TGTGCCAGCAGCTTCGCCTCGAGGGCCGAGCAGTACTTC
CASSFASRAEQYF
>TRBJ2-7|TRBV28|-|-
TGTGCCAGCAGTGCCCACCCGAGGGACGAGCAGTACTTC
CASSAHPRDEQYF
>TRBJ2-1|TRBV7-9|-|-
TGTGCCAGCAGCTTAGCGCATGGACTCAGGAATGAGCAGTTCTTC
CASSLAHGLRNEQFF
>TRBJ1-2|TRBV7-9|-|-
TGTGCCAGCAGCTTCAGCCCTAACTATGGCTACACCTTC
CASSFSPNYGYTF
>TRBJ1-3|TRBV11-2|few|-
TGTGCCAGCAGCTCGCCGGGCTCTGGAAACACCATATATTTT
CASSSPGSGNTIYF
>TRBJ2-1|TRBV29-1|-|TRBD2
TGCAGCGTAAAAGGACTAGCGGGGTACAATGAGCAGTTCTTC
CSVKGLAGYNEQFF
>TRBJ2-7|TRBV7-9|few|-
TGTGCCAGCAGCTTAGGGTCGGCGGTATCCTACGAGCAGTACTTC
CASSLGSAVSYEQYF
>TRBJ1-1|TRBV28|-|-
TGTGCCAGCAGCCTGGGGGACCGAACGAACACTGAAGCTTTCTTT
CASSLGDRTNTEAFF
>TRBJ2-5|TRBV11-2|-|-
TGTGCCAGCAGCTTATCGACAGTTCAAGAGACCCAGTACTTC
CASSLSTVQETQYF
>TRBJ2-6|TRBV29-1|-|-
TGCAGCCCACGAGGGGCGAGGAAAAACTCTGGGGCCAACGTCCTGACTTTC
CSPRGARKNSGANVLTF
>TRBJ2-7|TRBV6-2/TRBV6-3|-|TRBD2
TGTGCCAGCAGTTACCCTAGCGGGGACATCTCCTACGAGCAGTACTTC
CASSYPSGDISYEQYF
>TRBJ2-5|TRBV5-1|-|TRBD1
TGCGCCAGCAGCCCTCACGGGACAGGGCAGGAGACCCAGTACTTC
CASSPHGTGQETQYF
>TRBJ1-4|TRBV4-2|few|-
TGTGCCAGCAGCCTAACAGATAGGGCAACTAATGAAAAACTGTTTTTT
CASSLTDRATNEKLFF
>TRBJ1-6|TRBV12-3/TRBV12-4|few|-
TGTGCCAGCAGTAGGGGCTCCTATAATTCACCCCTCTACTTT
CASSRGSYNSPLYF
>TRBJ2-5|TRBV21-1|-|-
TGTGCCAGCATCGGACAGGGGGCTGAGACCCAGTACTTC
CASIGQGAETQYF
>TRBJ2-5|TRBV6-5|-|-
TGTGCCAGCAGCGCAAAGGCCATTGGCTGGGAGACCCAGTACTTC
CASSAKAIGWETQYF
>TRBJ2-2|TRBV28|-|-
TGTGCCAGCTCTGGGCAGGACTCATGGTTCGGGGAGCTGTTTTTT
CASSGQDSWFGELFF
>TRBJ2-3|TRBV7-9|many|TRBD1
TGCGCCAGCAGCTTGGGACAGTTCACAGATACGCAGTATTTT
CASSLGQFTDTQYF
>TRBJ2-7|TRBV27|few|-
TGTGCCAGCAGTTTGAAGTCTCCATTCGACGAGCAGTACTTC
CASSLKSPFDEQYF